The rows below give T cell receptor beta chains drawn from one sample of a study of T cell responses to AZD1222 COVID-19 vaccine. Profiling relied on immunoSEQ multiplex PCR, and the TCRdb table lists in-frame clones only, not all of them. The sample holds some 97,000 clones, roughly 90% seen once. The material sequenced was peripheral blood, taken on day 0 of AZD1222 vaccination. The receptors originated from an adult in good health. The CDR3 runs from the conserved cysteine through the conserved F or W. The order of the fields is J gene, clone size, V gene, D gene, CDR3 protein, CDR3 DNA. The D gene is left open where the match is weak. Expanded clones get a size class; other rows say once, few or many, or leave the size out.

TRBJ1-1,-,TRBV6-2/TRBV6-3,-,CASSQTASNTEAFF,TGTGCCAGCAGTCAGACAGCTTCGAACACTGAAGCTTTCTTT
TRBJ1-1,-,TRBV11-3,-,CASSLDIGGEAFF,TGTGCCAGCAGCTTAGATATCGGAGGGGAAGCTTTCTTT
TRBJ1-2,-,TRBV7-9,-,CASSTGTHYGYTF,TGTGCCAGCAGTACCGGGACTCACTATGGCTACACCTTC
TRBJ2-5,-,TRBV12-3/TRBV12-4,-,CASTARGETQYF,TGTGCCAGCACCGCCCGCGGAGAGACCCAGTACTTC
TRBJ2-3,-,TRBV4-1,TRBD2,CASRDGRTAGVTDTQYF,TGCGCCAGCAGGGACGGGCGTACAGCGGGAGTCACAGATACGCAGTATTTT
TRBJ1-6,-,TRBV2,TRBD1,CASKPDRAGSPLHF,TGTGCCAGCAAACCCGACAGGGCTGGCTCACCCCTCCACTTT
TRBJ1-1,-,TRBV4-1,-,CASTSTANTEAFF,TGCGCCAGCACCTCGACAGCGAACACTGAAGCTTTCTTT
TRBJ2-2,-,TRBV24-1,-,CATSDLKGGGSGELFF,TGTGCCACCAGTGATTTAAAGGGCGGAGGGTCCGGGGAGCTGTTTTTT
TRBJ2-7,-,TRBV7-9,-,CASSSTWDPSSYEQYF,TGTGCCAGCAGCTCCACCTGGGACCCAAGCTCCTACGAGCAGTACTTC
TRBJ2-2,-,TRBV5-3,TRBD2,CARSLTRGLAGGQNTGELFF,TGTGCCAGAAGCTTGACCCGGGGACTAGCGGGAGGCCAGAACACCGGGGAGCTGTTTTTT
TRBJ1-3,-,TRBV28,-,CASSLTRGGYSGNTIYF,TGTGCCAGCAGTTTAACGCGGGGGGGTTACTCTGGAAACACCATATATTTT
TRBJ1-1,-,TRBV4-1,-,CASSYPSPTGNTEAFF,TGCGCCAGCAGCTATCCCTCCCCGACAGGGAACACTGAAGCTTTCTTT
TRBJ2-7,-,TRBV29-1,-,CSVEGGVGGYEQYF,TGCAGCGTTGAAGGGGGTGTCGGGGGCTACGAGCAGTACTTC
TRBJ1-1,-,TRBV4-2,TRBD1,CASSQAGTGTPNTEAFF,TGTGCCAGCAGCCAAGCCGGGACAGGGACTCCAAACACTGAAGCTTTCTTT
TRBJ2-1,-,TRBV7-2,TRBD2,CASSPGLAGDNEQFF,TGTGCCAGCAGCCCCGGTCTGGCGGGAGACAATGAGCAGTTCTTC
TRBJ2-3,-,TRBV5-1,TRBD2,CASSFSGRVRTDTQYF,TGCGCCAGCAGCTTTTCCGGGAGGGTCCGGACAGATACGCAGTATTTT
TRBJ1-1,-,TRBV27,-,CASSFRGMWTEAFF,TGTGCCAGCAGTTTCAGGGGAATGTGGACTGAAGCTTTCTTT
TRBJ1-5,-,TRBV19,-,CASSARWGEKGYSNQPQHF,TGTGCCAGTAGTGCCCGGTGGGGGGAAAAGGGATATAGCAATCAGCCCCAGCATTTT
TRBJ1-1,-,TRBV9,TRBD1,CASSVDRGNTEAFF,TGTGCCAGCAGCGTAGACAGGGGGAACACTGAAGCTTTCTTT
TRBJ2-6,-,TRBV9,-,CASSVELGANVLTF,TGTGCCAGCAGCGTAGAGCTCGGGGCCAACGTCCTGACTTTC
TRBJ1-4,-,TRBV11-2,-,CASSPWGGGEKLFF,TGTGCCAGCAGCCCCTGGGGTGGGGGTGAAAAACTGTTTTTT
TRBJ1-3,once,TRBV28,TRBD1,CASSSPGQGTVLGNTIYF,TGTGCCAGCAGTTCACCGGGACAGGGGACGGTTTTGGGAAACACCATATATTTT
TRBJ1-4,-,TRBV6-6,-,CASSYLKNPEAEKLFF,TGTGCCAGCAGTTACCTAAAAAATCCAGAAGCCGAAAAACTGTTTTTT
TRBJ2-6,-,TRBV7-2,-,CASSSRQGGVAGANVLTF,TGTGCCAGCAGCTCCCGACAGGGAGGGGTAGCAGGGGCCAACGTCCTGACTTTC
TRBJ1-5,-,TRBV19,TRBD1,CASTTDRGHNQPQHF,TGTGCCAGTACCACGGACAGGGGGCACAATCAGCCCCAGCATTTT
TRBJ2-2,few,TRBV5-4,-,CASSLGQSPRGELFF,TGTGCCAGCAGCCTCGGACAGTCCCCGAGAGGGGAGCTGTTTTTT
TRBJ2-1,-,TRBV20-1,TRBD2,CSASLAGGGGEQFF,TGCAGTGCTAGTTTAGCGGGAGGAGGCGGTGAGCAGTTCTTC
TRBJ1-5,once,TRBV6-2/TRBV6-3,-,CASSYPKLAGSNQPQHF,TGTGCCAGCAGTTACCCGAAACTGGCAGGGAGCAATCAGCCCCAGCATTTT
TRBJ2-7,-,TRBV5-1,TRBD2,CASSLVPPQAGLAYEQYF,TGCGCCAGCAGCTTGGTTCCCCCGCAGGCGGGACTAGCCTACGAGCAGTACTTC
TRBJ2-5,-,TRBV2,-,CASTPGSNQETQYF,TGTGCCAGCACCCCAGGGTCCAACCAAGAGACCCAGTACTTC
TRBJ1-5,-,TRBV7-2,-,CASSGTGGNQPQHF,TGTGCCAGCAGCGGTACAGGAGGCAATCAGCCCCAGCATTTT
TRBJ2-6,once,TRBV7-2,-,CASSQTAGPSGANVLTF,TGTGCCAGCAGCCAGACCGCCGGCCCGAGCGGGGCCAACGTCCTGACTTTC
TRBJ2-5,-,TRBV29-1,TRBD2,CSVATSGKETQYF,TGCAGCGTTGCGACTAGCGGTAAAGAGACCCAGTACTTC
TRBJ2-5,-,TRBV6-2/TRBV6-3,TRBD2,CASSYGGLAGGQETQYF,TGTGCCAGCAGTTACGGGGGACTAGCGGGAGGGCAAGAGACCCAGTACTTC
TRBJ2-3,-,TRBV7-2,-,CASSSPRLLVTDTQYF,TGTGCCAGCAGCTCTCCTAGGCTCCTGGTTACAGATACGCAGTATTTT
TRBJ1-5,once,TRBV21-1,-,CASIIMGLGGANQPQHF,TGTGCCAGCATCATAATGGGCTTAGGGGGGGCGAATCAGCCCCAGCATTTT
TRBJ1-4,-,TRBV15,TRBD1,CATGTGSGKLFF,TGTGCCACCGGGACAGGGTCAGGAAAACTGTTTTTT
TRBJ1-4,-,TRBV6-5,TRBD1,CATGGTGLDEKLFF,TGTGCCACGGGAGGGACAGGGTTAGATGAAAAACTGTTTTTT